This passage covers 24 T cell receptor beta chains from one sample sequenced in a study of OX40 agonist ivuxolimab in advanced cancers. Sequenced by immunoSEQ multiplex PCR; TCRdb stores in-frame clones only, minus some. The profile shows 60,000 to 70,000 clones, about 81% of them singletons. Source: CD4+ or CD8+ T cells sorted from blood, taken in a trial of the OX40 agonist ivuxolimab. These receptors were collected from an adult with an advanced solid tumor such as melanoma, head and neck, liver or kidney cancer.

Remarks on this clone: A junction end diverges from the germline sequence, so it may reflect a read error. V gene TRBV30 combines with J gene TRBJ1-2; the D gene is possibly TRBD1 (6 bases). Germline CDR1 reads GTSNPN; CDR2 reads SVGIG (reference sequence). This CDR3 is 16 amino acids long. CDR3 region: CAWSGVLGALVRGYIF. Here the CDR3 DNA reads TGTGCCTGGAGTGGGGTACTGGGGGCTTTGGTACGAGGCTACATCTTC.

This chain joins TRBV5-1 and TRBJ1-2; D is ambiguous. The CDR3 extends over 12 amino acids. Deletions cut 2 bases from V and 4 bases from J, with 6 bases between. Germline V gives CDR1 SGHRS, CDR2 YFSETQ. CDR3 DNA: TGCGCCAGCAGCTTTGTGCCCTATGGCTACACCTTC. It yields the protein CASSFVPYGYTF.

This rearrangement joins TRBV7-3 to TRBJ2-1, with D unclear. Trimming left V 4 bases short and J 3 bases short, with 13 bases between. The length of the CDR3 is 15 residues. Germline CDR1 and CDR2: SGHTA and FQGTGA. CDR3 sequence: CASSSGYTHYNEQFF. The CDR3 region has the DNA TGTGCCAGCAGCTCAGGTTATACTCACTACAATGAGCAGTTCTTC.

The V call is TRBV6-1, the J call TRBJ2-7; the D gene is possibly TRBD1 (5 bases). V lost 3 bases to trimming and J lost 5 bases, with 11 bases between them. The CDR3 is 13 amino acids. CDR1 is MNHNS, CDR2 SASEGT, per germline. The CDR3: CASSDGAPNEQYV. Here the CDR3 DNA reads TGTGCCAGCAGTGATGGGGCGCCTAACGAGCAGTACGTC.

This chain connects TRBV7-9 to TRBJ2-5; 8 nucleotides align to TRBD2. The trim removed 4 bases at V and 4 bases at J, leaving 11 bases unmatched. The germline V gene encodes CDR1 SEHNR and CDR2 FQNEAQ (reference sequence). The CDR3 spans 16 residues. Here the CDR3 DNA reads TGTGCCAGCAGCTCCTCCGGGACTAGAACACGAGAGACCCAGTACTTC. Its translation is CASSSSGTRTRETQYF.

The CDR3 protein is CASSLSGTGGIGYTF. The CDR3 DNA follows: TGCGCCAGCAGCCTCTCGGGGACAGGTGGCATTGGCTACACCTTC. J is TRBJ1-2 and V is TRBV5-1, with 8 nucleotides matching TRBD1. The CDR3 runs 15 residues. Germline V lookup: CDR1 SGHRS, CDR2 YFSETQ. The V segment lost 4 bases and the J segment 7 bases; nucleotides outside the gene matches: 12. Full variable domain (outside the CDR3, taken from reference TRBV5-1 and TRBJ1-2): KAGVTQTPRYLIKTRGQQVTLSCSPISGHRSVSWYQQTPGQGLQFLFEYFSETQRNKGNFPGRFSGRQFSNSRSEMNVSTLELGDSALYLCASSLSGTGGIGYTFGSGTRLTVV.

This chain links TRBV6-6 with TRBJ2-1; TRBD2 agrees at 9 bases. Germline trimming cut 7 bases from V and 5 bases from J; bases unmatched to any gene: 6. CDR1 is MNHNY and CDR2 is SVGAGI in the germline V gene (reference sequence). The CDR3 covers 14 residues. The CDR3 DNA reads TGTGCCAGCATCCCAGGGACTAGCAACAATGAGCAGTTCTTC. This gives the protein CASIPGTSNNEQFF.

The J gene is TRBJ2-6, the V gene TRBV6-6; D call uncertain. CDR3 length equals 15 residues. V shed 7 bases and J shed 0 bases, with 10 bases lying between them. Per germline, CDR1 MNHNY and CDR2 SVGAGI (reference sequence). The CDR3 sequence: CASINSFSGANVLTF. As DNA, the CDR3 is TGTGCCAGCATCAACTCCTTCTCTGGGGCCAACGTCCTGACTTTC.

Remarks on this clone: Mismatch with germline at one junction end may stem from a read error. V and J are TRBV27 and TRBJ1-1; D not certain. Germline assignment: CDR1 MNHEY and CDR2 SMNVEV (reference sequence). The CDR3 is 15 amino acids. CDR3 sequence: CASSLKRGMNAEAFF. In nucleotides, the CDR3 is TGTGCCAGCAGTTTAAAACGGGGTATGAACGCTGAAGCTTTCTTT.

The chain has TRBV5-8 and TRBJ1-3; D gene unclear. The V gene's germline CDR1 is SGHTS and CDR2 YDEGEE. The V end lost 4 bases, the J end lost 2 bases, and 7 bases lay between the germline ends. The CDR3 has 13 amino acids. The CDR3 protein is CASSGIAGNTIYF. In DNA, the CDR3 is TGTGCCAGCAGCGGGATCGCTGGAAACACCATATATTTT.

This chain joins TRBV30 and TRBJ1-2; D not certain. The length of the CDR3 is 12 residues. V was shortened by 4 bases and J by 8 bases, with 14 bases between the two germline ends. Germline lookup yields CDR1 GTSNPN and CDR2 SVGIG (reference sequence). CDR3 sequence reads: CAWKDEGLGYTF. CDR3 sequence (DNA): TGTGCCTGGAAAGATGAAGGGCTCGGCTACACCTTC.

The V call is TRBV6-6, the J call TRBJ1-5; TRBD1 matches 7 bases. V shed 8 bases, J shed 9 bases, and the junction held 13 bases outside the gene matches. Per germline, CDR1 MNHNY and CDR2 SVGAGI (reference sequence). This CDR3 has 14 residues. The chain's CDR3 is CASGGTDPIRPQHF. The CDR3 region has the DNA TGTGCCAGCGGAGGGACAGACCCAATCCGGCCCCAGCATTTT.

The chain's CDR3 is CASSQDRTAGVGELFF. Written as DNA, the CDR3 is TGCGCCAGCAGCCAAGATAGAACGGCCGGGGTCGGGGAGCTGTTTTTT. The V call is TRBV4-3, the J call TRBJ2-2, with D perhaps matching TRBD2 (5 bases). Germline V gene sequence: CDR1 LGHNA, CDR2 YSLEER. The V and J ends lost 0 bases and 7 bases respectively, with 15 bases between them. This CDR3 is 16 amino acids long.

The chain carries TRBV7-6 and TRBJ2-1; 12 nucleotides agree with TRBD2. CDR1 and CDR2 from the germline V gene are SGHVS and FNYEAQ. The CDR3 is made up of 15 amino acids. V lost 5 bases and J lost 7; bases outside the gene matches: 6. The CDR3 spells CASSLTSGSSNEQFF. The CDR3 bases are TGTGCCAGCAGCCTGACTAGCGGGAGTTCGAATGAGCAGTTCTTC.

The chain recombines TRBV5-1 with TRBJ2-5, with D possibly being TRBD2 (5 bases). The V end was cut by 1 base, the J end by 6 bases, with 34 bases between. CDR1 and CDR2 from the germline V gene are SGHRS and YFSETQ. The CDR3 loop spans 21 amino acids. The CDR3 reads CASSLILGSGWRLGGQKTQYF. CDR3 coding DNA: TGCGCCAGCAGCTTGATCTTGGGGTCAGGCTGGAGGCTGGGCGGTCAAAAGACCCAGTACTTC.

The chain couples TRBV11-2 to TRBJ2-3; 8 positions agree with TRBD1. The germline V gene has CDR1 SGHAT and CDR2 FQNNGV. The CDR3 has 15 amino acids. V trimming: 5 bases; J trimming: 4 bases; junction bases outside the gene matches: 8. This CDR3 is CASSPWTGRADTQYF. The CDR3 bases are TGTGCCAGCAGCCCATGGACAGGGCGGGCAGATACGCAGTATTTT.

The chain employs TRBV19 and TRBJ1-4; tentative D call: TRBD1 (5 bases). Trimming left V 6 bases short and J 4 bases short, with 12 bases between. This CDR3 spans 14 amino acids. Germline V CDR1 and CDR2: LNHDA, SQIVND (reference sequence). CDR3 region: CASRDRYFNEKLFF. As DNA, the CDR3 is TGTGCCAGTAGAGACAGATACTTTAATGAAAAACTGTTTTTT.

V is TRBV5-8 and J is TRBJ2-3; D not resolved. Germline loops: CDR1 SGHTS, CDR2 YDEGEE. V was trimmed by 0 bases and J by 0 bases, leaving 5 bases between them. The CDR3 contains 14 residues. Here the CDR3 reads CASSLAPSTDTQYF. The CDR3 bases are TGTGCCAGCAGCTTGGCGCCTAGCACAGATACGCAGTATTTT.

The CDR3 nucleotides read TGTGCCTGGCAGAAGGGGTCCTACGAGCAGTACTTC. It encodes CAWQKGSYEQYF. The genes are TRBV30 and TRBJ2-7, with TRBD1 as a possible D gene (5 bases). V was shortened by 5 bases and J by 1 base, with 9 bases between the two germline ends. The CDR3 sequence is 12 residues long. The germline V gene has CDR1 GTSNPN and CDR2 SVGIG (reference sequence).

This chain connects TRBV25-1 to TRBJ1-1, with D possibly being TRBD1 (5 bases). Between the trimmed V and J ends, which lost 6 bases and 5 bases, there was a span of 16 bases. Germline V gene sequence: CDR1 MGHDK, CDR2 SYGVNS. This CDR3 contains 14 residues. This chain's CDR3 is CASREAGTGTEAFF. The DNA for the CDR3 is TGTGCCAGCAGAGAAGCAGGGACGGGGACTGAAGCTTTCTTT.

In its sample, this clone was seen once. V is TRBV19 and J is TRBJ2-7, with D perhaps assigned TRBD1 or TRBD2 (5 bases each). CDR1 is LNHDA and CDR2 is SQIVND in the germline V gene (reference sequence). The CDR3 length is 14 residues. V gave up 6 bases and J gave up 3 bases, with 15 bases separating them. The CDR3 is CASRGDEGLYEQYF. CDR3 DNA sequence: TGTGCCAGTAGGGGGGATGAGGGCCTCTACGAGCAGTACTTC.

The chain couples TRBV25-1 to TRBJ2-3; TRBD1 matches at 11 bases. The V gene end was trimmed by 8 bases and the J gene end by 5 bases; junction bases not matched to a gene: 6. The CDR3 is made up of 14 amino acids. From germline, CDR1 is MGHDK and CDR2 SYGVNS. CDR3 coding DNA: TGTGCCAGCCGGGGACAGGGGGGAGGAGATACGCAGTATTTT. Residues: CASRGQGGGDTQYF.

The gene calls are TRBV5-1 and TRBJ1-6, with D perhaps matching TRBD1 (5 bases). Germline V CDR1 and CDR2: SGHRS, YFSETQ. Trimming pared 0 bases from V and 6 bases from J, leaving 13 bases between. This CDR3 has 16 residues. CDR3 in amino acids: CASSLGMRGSNSPLHF. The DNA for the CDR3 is TGCGCCAGCAGCTTGGGCATGCGGGGGAGTAATTCACCCCTCCACTTT.

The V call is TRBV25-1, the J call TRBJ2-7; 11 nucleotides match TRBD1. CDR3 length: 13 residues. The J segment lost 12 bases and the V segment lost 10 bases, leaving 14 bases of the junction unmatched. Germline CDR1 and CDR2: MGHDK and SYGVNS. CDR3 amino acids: CATGDRGARVGYF. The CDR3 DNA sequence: TGTGCCACCGGGGACAGGGGGGCCAGGGTAGGGTACTTC.